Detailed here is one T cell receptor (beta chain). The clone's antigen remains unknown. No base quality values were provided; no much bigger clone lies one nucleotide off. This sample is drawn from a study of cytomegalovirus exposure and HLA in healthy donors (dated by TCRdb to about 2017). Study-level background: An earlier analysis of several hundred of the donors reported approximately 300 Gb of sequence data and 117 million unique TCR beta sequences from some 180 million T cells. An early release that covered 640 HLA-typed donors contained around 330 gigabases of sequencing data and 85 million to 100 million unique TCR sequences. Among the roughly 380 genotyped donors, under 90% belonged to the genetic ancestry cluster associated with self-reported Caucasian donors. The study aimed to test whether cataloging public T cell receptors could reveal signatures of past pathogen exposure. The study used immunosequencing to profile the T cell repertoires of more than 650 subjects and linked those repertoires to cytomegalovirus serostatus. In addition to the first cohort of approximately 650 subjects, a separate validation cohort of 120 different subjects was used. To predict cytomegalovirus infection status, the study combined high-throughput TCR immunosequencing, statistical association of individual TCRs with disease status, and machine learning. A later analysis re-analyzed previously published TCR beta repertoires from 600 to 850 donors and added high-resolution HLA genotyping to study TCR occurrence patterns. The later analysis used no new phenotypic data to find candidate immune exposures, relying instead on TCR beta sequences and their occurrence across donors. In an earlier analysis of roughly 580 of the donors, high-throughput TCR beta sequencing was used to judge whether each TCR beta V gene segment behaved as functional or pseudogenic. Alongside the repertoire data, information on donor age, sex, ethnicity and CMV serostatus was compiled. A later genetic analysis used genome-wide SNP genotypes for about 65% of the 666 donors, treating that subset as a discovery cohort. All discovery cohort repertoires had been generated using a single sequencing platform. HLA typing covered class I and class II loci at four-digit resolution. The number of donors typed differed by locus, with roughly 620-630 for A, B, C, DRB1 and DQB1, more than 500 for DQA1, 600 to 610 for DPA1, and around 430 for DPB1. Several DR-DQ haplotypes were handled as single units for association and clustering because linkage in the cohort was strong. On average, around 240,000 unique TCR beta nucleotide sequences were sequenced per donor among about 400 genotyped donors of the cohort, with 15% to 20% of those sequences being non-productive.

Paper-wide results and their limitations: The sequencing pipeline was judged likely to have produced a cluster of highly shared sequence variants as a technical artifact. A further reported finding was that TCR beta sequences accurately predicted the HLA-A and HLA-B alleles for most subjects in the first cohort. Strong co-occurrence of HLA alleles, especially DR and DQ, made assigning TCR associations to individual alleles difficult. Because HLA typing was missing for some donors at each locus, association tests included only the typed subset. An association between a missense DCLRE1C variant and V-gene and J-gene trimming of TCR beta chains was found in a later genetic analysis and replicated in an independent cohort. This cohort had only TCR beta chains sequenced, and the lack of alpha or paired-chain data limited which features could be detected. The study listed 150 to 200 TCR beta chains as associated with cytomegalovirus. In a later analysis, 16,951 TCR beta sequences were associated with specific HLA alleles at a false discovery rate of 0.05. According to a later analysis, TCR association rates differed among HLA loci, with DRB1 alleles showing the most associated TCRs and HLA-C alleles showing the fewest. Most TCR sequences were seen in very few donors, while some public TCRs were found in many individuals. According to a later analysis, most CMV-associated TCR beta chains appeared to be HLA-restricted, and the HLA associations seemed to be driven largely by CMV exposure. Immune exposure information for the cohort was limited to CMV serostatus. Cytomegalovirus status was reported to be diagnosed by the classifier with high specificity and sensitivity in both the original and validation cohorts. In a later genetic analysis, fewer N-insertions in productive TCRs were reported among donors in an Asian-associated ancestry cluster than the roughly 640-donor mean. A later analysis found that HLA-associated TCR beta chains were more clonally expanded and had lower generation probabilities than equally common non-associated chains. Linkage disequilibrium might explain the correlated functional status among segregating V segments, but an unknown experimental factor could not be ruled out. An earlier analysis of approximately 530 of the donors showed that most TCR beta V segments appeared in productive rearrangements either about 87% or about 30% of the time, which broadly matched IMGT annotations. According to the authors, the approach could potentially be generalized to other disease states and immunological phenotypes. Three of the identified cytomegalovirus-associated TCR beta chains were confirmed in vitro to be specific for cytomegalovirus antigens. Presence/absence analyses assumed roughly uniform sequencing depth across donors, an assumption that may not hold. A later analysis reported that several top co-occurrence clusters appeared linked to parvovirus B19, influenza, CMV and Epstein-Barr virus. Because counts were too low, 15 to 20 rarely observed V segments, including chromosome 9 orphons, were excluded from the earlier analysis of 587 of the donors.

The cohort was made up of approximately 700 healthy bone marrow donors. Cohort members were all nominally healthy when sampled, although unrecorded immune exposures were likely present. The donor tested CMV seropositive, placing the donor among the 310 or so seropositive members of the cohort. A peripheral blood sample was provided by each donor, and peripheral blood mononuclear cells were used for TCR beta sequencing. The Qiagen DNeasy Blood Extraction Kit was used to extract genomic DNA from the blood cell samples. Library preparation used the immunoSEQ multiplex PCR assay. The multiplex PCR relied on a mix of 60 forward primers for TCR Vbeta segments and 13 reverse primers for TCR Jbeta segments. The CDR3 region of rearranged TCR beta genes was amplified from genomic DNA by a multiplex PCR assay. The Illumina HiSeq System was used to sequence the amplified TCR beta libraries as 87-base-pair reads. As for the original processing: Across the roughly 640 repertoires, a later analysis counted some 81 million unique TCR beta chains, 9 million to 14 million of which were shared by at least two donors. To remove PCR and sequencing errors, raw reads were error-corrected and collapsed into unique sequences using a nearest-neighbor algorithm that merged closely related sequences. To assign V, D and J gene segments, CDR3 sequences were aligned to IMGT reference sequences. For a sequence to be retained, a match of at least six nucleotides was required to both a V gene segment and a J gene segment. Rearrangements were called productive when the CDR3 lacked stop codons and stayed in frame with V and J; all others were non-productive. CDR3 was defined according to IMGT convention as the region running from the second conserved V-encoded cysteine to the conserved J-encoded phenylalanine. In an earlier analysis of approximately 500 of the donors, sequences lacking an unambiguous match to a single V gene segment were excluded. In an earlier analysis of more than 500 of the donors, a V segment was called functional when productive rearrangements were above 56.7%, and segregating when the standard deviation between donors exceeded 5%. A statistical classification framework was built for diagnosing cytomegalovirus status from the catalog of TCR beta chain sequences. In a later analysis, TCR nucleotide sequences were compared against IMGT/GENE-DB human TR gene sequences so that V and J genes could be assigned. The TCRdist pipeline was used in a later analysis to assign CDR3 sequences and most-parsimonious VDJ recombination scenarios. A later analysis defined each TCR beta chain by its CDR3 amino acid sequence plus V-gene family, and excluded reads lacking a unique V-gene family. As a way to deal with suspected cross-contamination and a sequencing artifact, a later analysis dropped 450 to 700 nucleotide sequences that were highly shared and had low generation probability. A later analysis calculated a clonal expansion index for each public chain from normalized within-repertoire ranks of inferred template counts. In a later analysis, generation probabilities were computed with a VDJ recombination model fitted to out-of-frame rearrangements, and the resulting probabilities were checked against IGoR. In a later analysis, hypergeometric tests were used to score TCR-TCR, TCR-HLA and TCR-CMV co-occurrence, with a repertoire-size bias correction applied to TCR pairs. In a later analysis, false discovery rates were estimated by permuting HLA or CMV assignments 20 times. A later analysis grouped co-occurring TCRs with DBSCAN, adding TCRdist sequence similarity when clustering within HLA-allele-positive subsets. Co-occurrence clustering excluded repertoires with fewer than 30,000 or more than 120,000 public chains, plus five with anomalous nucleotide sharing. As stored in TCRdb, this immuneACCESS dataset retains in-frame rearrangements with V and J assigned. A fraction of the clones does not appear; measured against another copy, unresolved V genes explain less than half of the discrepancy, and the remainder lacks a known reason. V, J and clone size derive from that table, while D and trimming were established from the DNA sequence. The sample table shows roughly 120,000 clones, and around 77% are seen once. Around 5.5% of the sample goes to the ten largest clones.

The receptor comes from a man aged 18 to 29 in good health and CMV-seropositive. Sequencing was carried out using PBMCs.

The CDR3 amino acid sequence is: CASSLEASGYNEQFF. The DNA sequence is given as TGCGCCAGCAGCTTGGAAGCTAGCGGCTACAATGAGCAGTTCTTC. This chain is built from TRBV5-1 and TRBJ2-1; TRBD2 lines up with 7 middle nucleotides. The germline V gene yields SGHRS for CDR1 and YFSETQ for CDR2. CDR3 length: 15 amino acids, cysteine to phenylalanine. The kept DNA is CDR3 alone, 45 bases in frame from the first base. V is pruned by 0 bases and J by 3 bases, leaving 3 bases of the junction without a gene match.